This TCR beta chain was observed in a study of blood T cell repertoires in COVID-19. Study overall: The samples span acute and convalescent COVID-19 from the United States, Italy and Spain.

With respect to this clone: This likely came from a read error, as a far larger clone is one base away.

Germline V gives CDR1 SGHTA, CDR2 FQGTGA. The CDR3 sequence is 11 residues long. Data came from immunoSEQ multiplex PCR; TCRdb stores just in-frame clones and leaves some out. The profile shows about 270,000 clones, 65% to 85% of them singletons. This clonotype was obtained from a human donor with COVID-19, enrolled during active disease. The donor label of this sample is uncertain. Material: peripheral blood. The rearrangement uses TRBV7-3 and TRBJ2-1; D remains ambiguous. The CDR3 here is CASSSNNEQFF. The CDR3 coding sequence is TGTGCCAGCAGCTCCAACAATGAGCAGTTCTTC.